This entry concerns a single T cell receptor (beta chain). Its specificity is not known. The V gene's germline CDR1 is MDHEN and CDR2 SYDVKM. The CDR3 runs to 14 residues. Trimming removed 4 bases at V and 4 bases at J, with 13 bases between. This specimen belongs to a study of T cell responses to AZD1222 COVID-19 vaccine. Measured with immunoSEQ multiplex PCR; TCRdb has only the in-frame clones, and not every one. The sample lists 120,000 to 150,000 clones; under 95% were seen once. The study, taken as a whole, reports: The study found Spike-specific TCR breadth and depth rose after two AZD1222 doses. Every sample of the repertoires postdated the peak T cell response.

The source is an adult in good health. This chain connects TRBV28 to TRBJ1-1; no firm D call. The sequences come from peripheral blood, collected on day 0 of AZD1222 vaccination. CDR3 DNA sequence: TGTGCCAGCAGTTCACCCGGGGTGAGCACTGAAGCTTTCTTT. Its protein product is CASSSPGVSTEAFF.